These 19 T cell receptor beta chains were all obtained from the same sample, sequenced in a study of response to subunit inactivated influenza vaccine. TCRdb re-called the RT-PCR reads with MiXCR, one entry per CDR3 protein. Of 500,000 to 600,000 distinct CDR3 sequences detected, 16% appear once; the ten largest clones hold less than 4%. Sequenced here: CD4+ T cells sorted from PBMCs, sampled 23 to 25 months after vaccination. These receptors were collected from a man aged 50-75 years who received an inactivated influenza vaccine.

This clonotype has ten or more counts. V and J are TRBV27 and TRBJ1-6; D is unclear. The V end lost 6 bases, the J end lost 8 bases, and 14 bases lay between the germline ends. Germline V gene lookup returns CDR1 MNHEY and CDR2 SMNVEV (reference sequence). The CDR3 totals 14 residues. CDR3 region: CASSHRRGDSPLHF. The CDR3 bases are TGTGCCAGCAGCCACCGCCGTGGGGATTCACCCCTCCACTTT.

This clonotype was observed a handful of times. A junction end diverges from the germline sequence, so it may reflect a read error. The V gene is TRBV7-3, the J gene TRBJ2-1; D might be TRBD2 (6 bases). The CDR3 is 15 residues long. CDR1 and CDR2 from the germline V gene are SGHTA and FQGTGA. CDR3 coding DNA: TGTGCCAGCGCCGGCCAGGGAGGATCCTCCAATGAGCAGTTCTTC. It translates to CASAGQGGSSNEQFF.

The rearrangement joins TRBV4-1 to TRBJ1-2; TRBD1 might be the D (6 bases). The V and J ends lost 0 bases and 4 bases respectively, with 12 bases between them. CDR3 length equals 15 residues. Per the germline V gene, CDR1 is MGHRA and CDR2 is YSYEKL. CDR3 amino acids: CASSQENGQPYGYTF. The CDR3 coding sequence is TGCGCCAGCAGCCAAGAAAACGGACAGCCCTATGGCTACACCTTC.

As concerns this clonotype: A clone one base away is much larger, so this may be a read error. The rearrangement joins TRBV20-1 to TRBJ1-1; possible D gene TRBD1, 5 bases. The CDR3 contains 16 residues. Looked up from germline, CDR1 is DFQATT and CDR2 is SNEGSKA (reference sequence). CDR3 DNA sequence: TGCAGTGCTAGAGATGGGAGGAAAGGGGCAAACACTGCAGCTTTCTTT. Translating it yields CSARDGRKGANTAAFF.

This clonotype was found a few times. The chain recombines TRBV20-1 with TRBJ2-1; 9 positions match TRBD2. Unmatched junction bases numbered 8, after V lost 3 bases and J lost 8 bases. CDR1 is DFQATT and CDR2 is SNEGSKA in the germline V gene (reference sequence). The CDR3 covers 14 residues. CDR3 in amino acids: CSASQSSGTDEQFF. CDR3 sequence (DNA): TGCAGTGCTAGTCAGTCTAGCGGGACGGATGAGCAGTTCTTC.

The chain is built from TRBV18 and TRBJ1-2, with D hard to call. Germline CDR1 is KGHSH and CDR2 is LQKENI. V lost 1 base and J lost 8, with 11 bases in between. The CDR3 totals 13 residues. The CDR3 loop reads CASSPQKGAGYTF. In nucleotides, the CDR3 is TGTGCCAGCTCACCACAGAAGGGCGCCGGCTACACCTTC.

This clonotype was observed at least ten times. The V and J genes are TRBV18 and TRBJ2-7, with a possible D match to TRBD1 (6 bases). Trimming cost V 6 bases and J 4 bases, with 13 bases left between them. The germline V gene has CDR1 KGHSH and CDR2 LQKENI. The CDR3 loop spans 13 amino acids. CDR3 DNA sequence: TGTGCCAGCTCTTATCAACAGGGATACGAGCAGTACTTC. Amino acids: CASSYQQGYEQYF.

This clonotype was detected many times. The chain's CDR3 is CSVRAGGLNNEQFF. The CDR3 DNA follows: TGCAGCGTCCGAGCGGGGGGATTAAACAATGAGCAGTTCTTC. The V call is TRBV29-1, the J call TRBJ2-1; 9 nucleotides line up with TRBD2. Losses at the gene ends were 6 bases for V and 5 bases for J; bases not matched to a gene: 8. The CDR3 contains 14 residues. The germline V gene has CDR1 SQVTM and CDR2 ANQGSEA.

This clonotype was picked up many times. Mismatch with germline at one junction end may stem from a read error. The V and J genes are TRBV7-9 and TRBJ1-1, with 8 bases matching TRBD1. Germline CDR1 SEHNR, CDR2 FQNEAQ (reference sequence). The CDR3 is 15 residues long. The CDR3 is CASSLGTGLNTEAFF. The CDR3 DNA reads TGCGCCAGCAGCTTGGGGACAGGTTTAAACACTGAAGCTTTCTTT.

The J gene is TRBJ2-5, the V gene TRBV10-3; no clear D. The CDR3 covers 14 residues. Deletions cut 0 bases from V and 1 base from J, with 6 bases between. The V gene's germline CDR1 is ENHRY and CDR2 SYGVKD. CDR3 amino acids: CAISESLGQETQYF. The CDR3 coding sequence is TGTGCCATCAGTGAGTCTCTAGGCCAAGAGACCCAGTACTTC.

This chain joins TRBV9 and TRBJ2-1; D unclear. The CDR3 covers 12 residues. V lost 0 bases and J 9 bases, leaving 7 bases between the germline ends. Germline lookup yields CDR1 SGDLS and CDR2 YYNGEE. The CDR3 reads CASSVERTEQFF. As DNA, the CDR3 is TGTGCCAGCAGCGTAGAGAGGACTGAGCAGTTCTTC.

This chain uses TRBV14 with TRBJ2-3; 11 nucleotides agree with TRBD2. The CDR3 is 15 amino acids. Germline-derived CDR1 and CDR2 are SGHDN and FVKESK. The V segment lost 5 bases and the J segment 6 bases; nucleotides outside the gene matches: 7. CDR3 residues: CASSVTSGSWDTQYF. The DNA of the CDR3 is TGTGCCAGCAGCGTAACTAGCGGGAGTTGGGATACGCAGTATTTT.

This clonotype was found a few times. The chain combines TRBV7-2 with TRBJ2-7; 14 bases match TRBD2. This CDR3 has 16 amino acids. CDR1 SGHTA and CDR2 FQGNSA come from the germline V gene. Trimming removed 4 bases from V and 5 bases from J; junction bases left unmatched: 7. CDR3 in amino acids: CASSSGTSGGQNEQYF. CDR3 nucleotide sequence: TGTGCCAGCAGCTCAGGGACTAGCGGGGGACAGAACGAGCAGTACTTC.

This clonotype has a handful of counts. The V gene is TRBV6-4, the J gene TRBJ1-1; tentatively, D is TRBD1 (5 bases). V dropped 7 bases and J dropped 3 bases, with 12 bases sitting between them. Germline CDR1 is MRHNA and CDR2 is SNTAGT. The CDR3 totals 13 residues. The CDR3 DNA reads TGTGCCAGCACCGTTGACAGAGACACTGAAGCTTTCTTT. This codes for CASTVDRDTEAFF.

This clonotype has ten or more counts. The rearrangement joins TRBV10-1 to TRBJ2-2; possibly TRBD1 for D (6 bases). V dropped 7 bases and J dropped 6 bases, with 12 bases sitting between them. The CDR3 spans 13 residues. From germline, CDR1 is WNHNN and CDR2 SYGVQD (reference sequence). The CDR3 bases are TGCGCCAGCAATAACAGGGAATCCGGGGAGCTGTTTTTT. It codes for CASNNRESGELFF.

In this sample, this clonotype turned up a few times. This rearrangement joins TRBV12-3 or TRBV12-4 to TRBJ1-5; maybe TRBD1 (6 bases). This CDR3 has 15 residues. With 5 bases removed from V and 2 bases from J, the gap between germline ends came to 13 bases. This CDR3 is CASSPQGQGNQPQHF. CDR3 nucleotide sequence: TGTGCCAGCAGTCCCCAGGGACAAGGCAATCAGCCCCAGCATTTT.

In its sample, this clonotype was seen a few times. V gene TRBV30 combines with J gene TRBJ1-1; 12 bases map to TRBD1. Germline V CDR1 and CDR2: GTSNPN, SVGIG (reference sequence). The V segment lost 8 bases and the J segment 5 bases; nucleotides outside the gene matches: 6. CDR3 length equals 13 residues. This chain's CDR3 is CARSGQGATEAFF. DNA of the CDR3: TGTGCCCGATCGGGACAGGGGGCAACTGAAGCTTTCTTT.

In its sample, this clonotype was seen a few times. The CDR3 DNA sequence: TGTGCCAGCATTACTGGAGGACACTTGAACACCGGGGAGCTGTTTTTT. It translates to CASITGGHLNTGELFF. The rearrangement links TRBV28 to TRBJ2-2; D could derive from TRBD1 or TRBD2 (5 bases each). Looked up from germline, CDR1 is MDHEN and CDR2 is SYDVKM. This CDR3 is built from 16 residues. Trimming removed 7 bases from V and 1 base from J, with 16 bases in between. Full variable domain (rest looked up from reference TRBV28 and TRBJ2-2): DVKVTQSSRYLVKRTGEKVFLECVQDMDHENMFWYRQDPGLGLRLIYFSYDVKMKEKGDIPEGYSVSREKKERFSLILESASTNQTSMYLCASITGGHLNTGELFFGEGSRLTVL.

The CDR3 nucleotides read TGCAGCGTAGTGGGTTACAATGAGCAGTTCTTC. It specifies CSVVGYNEQFF. J is TRBJ2-1 and V is TRBV29-1; D not certain. CDR1 SQVTM and CDR2 ANQGSEA come from the germline V gene. The CDR3 sequence is 11 residues long. Trimming left V 6 bases short and J 4 bases short, with 7 bases between.